This T cell receptor beta chain was observed in a study of control samples from healthy donors and cancer patients. The CDR3 extends over 13 amino acids. CDR1 SGHVS and CDR2 FNYEAQ come from the germline V gene. The V end was cut by 5 bases, the J end by 4 bases, with 10 bases between. This clone has just one count. Method: immunoSEQ multiplex PCR; TCRdb's copy keeps in-frame clones and lacks some. The data contain roughly 74,000 clones, roughly 94% of them singletons. The sequence derives from a woman aged 18-30 years in good health. This chain joins TRBV7-6 and TRBJ2-3; D gene unclear. What was sequenced was blood. The chain's CDR3 is CASSLTPPDTQYF. In nucleotides, the CDR3 is TGTGCCAGCAGCCTCACCCCCCCAGATACGCAGTATTTT.